A selection of T cell receptor beta chains follows, all from one sample in a study of tumor-infiltrating lymphocytes in primary liver carcinoma. TCRdb analysed the multiplex PCR reads with MiXCR anew, one entry per CDR3 protein. The table shows about 100,000 distinct CDR3 sequences, with around 71% occurring only once. Sequenced input: liver tumor tissue from sampling region 2. These receptors originate from a woman in her fifties or sixties with primary liver carcinoma and hepatitis B virus infection. Both conserved end residues are part of each CDR3. Fields, in order: J gene, D gene, V gene, clone size, CDR3 DNA, CDR3 protein. D genes are given only for firm matches. Expanded clones are given a class, and other clones once, few, many or no size at all.

TRBJ2-1	TRBD2	TRBV19	few	TGTGCCAGTAGTATAGCCGCGGGAGTCAGTAATGAGCAGTTCTTC	CASSIAAGVSNEQFF
TRBJ2-7	-	TRBV15	-	TGTGCCACCAGCAGAGCGGGGGAAACCTACGAGCAGTACTTC	CATSRAGETYEQYF
TRBJ2-3	-	TRBV11-2	-	TGTGACAGCAGCCTAGATCTGGGTCGCATGTTCTCGCAGTATTTT	CDSSLDLGRMFSQYF
TRBJ2-5	-	TRBV4-1	many	TGCGCCAGCAGCCAAGGGGGCGCCGGGGAGACCCAGTACTTC	CASSQGGAGETQYF
TRBJ2-2	TRBD2	TRBV24-1	-	TGTGCCACCAGTGACAATAGCGGGAGAATCACCGGGGAGCTGTTTTTT	CATSDNSGRITGELFF
TRBJ2-5	-	TRBV4-2	many	TGTGCCAGCAGCCGAGACCGACAAGAGACCCAGTACTTC	CASSRDRQETQYF
TRBJ2-2	-	TRBV11-2	-	TGTGCCAGCAGCTTTAGTAGGGCTAGCGTGAACACCGGGGAGTTGTTTTTT	CASSFSRASVNTGELFF
TRBJ2-7	TRBD2	TRBV28	-	TGTGTCAGCAGAGCCTCGGGACTAGAGGGAGGGCAGTACTTC	CVSRASGLEGGQYF
TRBJ2-3	-	TRBV11-2	-	TGTGCCGGCGGCCTGCGACGGGAGAATACGCAGTATTTT	CAGGLRRENTQYF
TRBJ2-1	-	TRBV6-1	medium-sized	TGTGCCAGCAGTCGCCTAGGTTCGCTCAATGAGCAGTTCTTC	CASSRLGSLNEQFF
TRBJ1-5	TRBD1	TRBV9	-	TGTGCCAGCAGCGAAGGGACAGTGGGTCAGCCCCAGCATTTT	CASSEGTVGQPQHF
TRBJ1-2	-	TRBV18	few	TGTGCCAGCTCACCATCACAGGTTGACTATGGCTACACCTTC	CASSPSQVDYGYTF
TRBJ2-1	TRBD2	TRBV11-2	-	TGTACCAGCAGCAGGAGACTAGCGGGAGGGCCTGGGGATGAACAGTTCTTC	CTSSRRLAGGPGDEQFF
TRBJ2-1	TRBD1	TRBV11-2	once	TGTGCTAACGAGACAGGGAACTACAATGAGCGGTTCTTC	CANETGNYNERFF
TRBJ2-3	TRBD2	TRBV5-4	many	TGTGCCAGCAGTCCCCGCGGGAGTCGAGTAGATACGCAGTATTTT	CASSPRGSRVDTQYF
TRBJ2-5	-	TRBV29-1	many	TGCAGCGTTGAACTCAGGGGGGATATTGGAGAGACCCAGTACTTC	CSVELRGDIGETQYF
TRBJ2-3	TRBD2	TRBV27	few	TGTGCCAGCAGTTCCAGACTAGCGGGAGGCACAGATACGCAGTATTTT	CASSSRLAGGTDTQYF
TRBJ2-1	TRBD2	TRBV5-4	many	TGTGCCAGCAGCCTCGTGGGCGGGAGCTCCTACAATGAGCAGTTCTTC	CASSLVGGSSYNEQFF
TRBJ2-1	TRBD1	TRBV5-1	-	TGCACCAGCAGTGGGGGACAGGGGGATAAAAATGAGCACTTCTTC	CTSSGGQGDKNEHFF
TRBJ2-3	-	TRBV29-1	many	TGCAGCGTTGAACCCAGCACAGATACGCAGTATTTT	CSVEPSTDTQYF
TRBJ2-7	-	TRBV29-1	-	TGCAGCGTTGGGAGTCCCTACGAGCAGTACTTC	CSVGSPYEQYF
TRBJ2-7	-	TRBV13	-	TGTGCCAGCAGCCCTACCCTCGGGGAATTCCGCGGCGAGCAGTACTTC	CASSPTLGEFRGEQYF
TRBJ2-7	TRBD2	TRBV7-8	-	TGTGTCAGCAGCACTCAGTGGAGCGGGGTCTACGAGCAGTGCTTC	CVSSTQWSGVYEQCF